The present entry profiles one T cell receptor beta chain with its context. What it binds is unknown. CDR1 and CDR2 (germline): GTSNPN, SVGIG (reference sequence). The junction had 10 bases not matched to a gene; V was cut back by 0 bases and J by 9 bases. CDR3 length: 15 residues. Here immunoSEQ multiplex PCR was the method, and the copy in TCRdb shows in-frame clones only, minus some. The table lists hundreds of thousands of clones, roughly 77% of them singletons. This entry belongs to a study of shared clonotypes between healthy human individuals. Overall study results and limits: Tissue TCR repertoires likely differ from these blood-only repertoires.

The rearrangement joins TRBV30 to TRBJ2-1, with 8 bases lining up with TRBD2. Source material: PBMCs. The sequence derives from a woman aged 40 to 55 in good health. Some clones in this sample may be carry-over from other donors' samples. In nucleotides, the CDR3 is TGTGCCTGGAGTGTTGGGACTAGGTGGGGCAGTGAGCAGTTCTTC. It translates to CAWSVGTRWGSEQFF.